This TCR beta chain came from a study of beta chain features in type 1 diabetes. Study-level results: Moderately but significantly shorter TCRB CDR3s were found in Type 1 diabetes patients in all four CD4+ subsets.

Germline values: CDR1 SGHRS, CDR2 YFSETQ. The CDR3 spans 12 residues. The germline V and J ends were trimmed by 4 bases and 9 bases, with 13 bases remaining between them. About this clone: Its antigen remains unknown.

All of the isolated RNA was reverse transcribed, so expressed TCRB transcripts were sequenced. Profiled with immunoSEQ multiplex PCR; TCRdb holds only in-frame clones, not every one. The table lists about 340,000 clones, roughly 13% of them singletons. This TCR came from a woman aged 18-29 years with type 1 diabetes. The sequencing input was naive CD4+ T cells from blood. J is TRBJ1-1 and V is TRBV5-1; tentative D call: TRBD1 (6 bases). In DNA, the CDR3 is TGCGCCAGCAGCGTCGACAGGAGTAAAGCTTTCTTT. Translating gives CASSVDRSKAFF. Together with reference TRBV5-1 and TRBJ1-1, the CDR3 gives the full variable domain: KAGVTQTPRYLIKTRGQQVTLSCSPISGHRSVSWYQQTPGQGLQFLFEYFSETQRNKGNFPGRFSGRQFSNSRSEMNVSTLELGDSALYLCASSVDRSKAFFGQGTRLTVV.